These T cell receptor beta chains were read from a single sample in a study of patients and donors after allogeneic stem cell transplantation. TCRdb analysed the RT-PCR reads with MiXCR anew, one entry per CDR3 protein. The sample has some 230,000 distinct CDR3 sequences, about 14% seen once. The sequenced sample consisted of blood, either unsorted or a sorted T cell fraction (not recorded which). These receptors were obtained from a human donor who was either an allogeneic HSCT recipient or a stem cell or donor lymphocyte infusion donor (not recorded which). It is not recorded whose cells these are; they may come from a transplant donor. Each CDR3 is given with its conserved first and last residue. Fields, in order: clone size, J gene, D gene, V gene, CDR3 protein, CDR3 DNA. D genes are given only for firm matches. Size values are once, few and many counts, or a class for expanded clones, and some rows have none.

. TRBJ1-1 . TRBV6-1 CASSRIIQGRWGDTEAFF TGTGCCAGCAGTCGAATCATACAGGGTCGCTGGGGGGACACTGAAGCTTTCTTT
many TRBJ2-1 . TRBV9 CASSSSFNEQFF TGTGCCAGCAGCTCCTCATTCAATGAGCAGTTCTTC
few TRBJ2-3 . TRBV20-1 CSARDMGTSTDTQYF TGCAGTGCTAGAGATATGGGTACTAGCACAGATACGCAGTATTTT
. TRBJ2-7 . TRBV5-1 CASSLGLNSYEQYF TGCGCCAGCAGCTTGGGGCTTAACTCCTACGAGCAGTACTTC
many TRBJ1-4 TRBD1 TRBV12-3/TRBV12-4 CASSTGTGNEKLFF TGTGCCAGCAGTACCGGGACAGGAAATGAAAAACTGTTTTTT
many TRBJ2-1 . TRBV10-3 CAIRDYIGSNEQFF TGTGCCATCAGGGACTACATAGGGAGCAATGAGCAGTTCTTC
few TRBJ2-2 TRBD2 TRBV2 CASSTRTSGTGELFF TGTGCCAGCAGCACTAGGACTAGCGGGACCGGGGAGCTGTTTTTT
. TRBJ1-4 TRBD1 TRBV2 CASSGTGGAEKLFF TGTGCCAGCAGCGGGACAGGGGGCGCTGAAAAACTGTTTTTT
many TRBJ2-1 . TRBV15 CATSREDNGRGFF TGTGCCACCAGCAGAGAGGATAACGGCCGGGGGTTCTTC
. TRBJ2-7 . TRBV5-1 CASSFDRRTYEQYF TGCGCCAGCAGCTTCGACAGGAGGACCTACGAGCAGTACTTC
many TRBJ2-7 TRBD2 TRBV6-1 CASSRLAPLEQYF TGTGCCAGCAGCCGACTAGCGCCCCTCGAGCAGTACTTC
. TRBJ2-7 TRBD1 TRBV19 CASSTAAGGGVYEQYF TGTGCCAGTAGTACGGCCGCAGGGGGCGGCGTCTACGAGCAGTACTTC
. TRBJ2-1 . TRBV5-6 CASSLVPGGDIDNEQFF TGTGCCAGCAGCTTGGTTCCGGGCGGGGATATAGACAATGAGCAGTTCTTC
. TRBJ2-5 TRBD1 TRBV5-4 CASSLGGQNKQETQYF TGTGCCAGCAGCTTGGGGGGACAGAACAAGCAAGAGACCCAGTACTTC
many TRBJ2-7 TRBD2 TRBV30 CALHPGGYEQYF TGTGCCCTACATCCCGGGGGGTACGAGCAGTACTTC
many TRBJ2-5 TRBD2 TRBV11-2 CASSFGLAEQETQYF TGTGCCAGCAGCTTCGGTCTAGCGGAACAAGAGACCCAGTACTTC
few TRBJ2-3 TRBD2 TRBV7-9 CASTSGLAGDTDTQYF TGTGCCAGCACCTCGGGACTAGCGGGAGATACAGATACGCAGTATTTT
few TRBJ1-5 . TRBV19 CASRMGLYDGYQPQHF TGTGCCAGTAGGATGGGGCTATACGACGGATATCAGCCCCAGCATTTT
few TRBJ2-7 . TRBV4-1 CASSHGGSSYEQYF TGCGCCAGCAGCCACGGGGGCAGCTCCTACGAGCAGTACTTC
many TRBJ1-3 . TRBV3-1 CASSRVISGNTIYF TGTGCCAGCAGCCGAGTGATCTCTGGAAACACCATATATTTT
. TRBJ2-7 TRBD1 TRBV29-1 CSVKGTGASYEQYF TGCAGCGTGAAGGGGACAGGGGCTTCCTACGAGCAGTACTTC
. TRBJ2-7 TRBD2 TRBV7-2 CANSAHSGGPEGEQYF TGTGCCAACAGCGCCCATAGCGGGGGGCCGGAAGGCGAGCAGTACTTC
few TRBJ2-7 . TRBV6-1 CASRRQSNGHYEQYF TGTGCCAGCAGGCGACAGAGTAACGGACACTACGAGCAGTACTTC
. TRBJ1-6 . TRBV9 CASSEGGSYNSPLHF TGTGCCAGCAGCGAGGGGGGTTCTTATAATTCACCCCTCCACTTT
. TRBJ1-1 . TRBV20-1 CSARRGGTEAFF TGCAGTGCTAGAAGAGGGGGCACTGAAGCTTTCTTT
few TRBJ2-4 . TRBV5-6 CASSSVQEIKNIQYF TGTGCCAGCAGCTCCGTACAGGAAATCAAAAACATTCAGTACTTC
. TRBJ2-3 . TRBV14 CASSQVPPGGGTDTQYF TGTGCCAGCAGCCAAGTCCCCCCGGGCGGGGGCACAGATACGCAGTATTTT
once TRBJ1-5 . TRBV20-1 CSARVGGPGNQPQHF TGCAGTGCTAGAGTCGGGGGTCCGGGTAATCAGCCCCAGCATTTT
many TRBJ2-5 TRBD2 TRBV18 CASSPRLAGAETQYF TGTGCCAGCTCACCACGGCTAGCGGGAGCAGAGACCCAGTACTTC
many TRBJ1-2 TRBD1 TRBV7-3 CASSLRDRPSYGYTF TGTGCCAGCAGCTTAAGGGACAGGCCCTCCTATGGCTACACCTTC
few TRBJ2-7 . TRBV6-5 CARCYRGGEQYF TGTGCCAGATGTTACAGGGGGGGCGAGCAGTACTTC
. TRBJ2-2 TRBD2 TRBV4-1 CASSQDNSGAGTGELFF TGCGCCAGCAGCCAAGATAATAGCGGGGCGGGCACCGGGGAGCTGTTTTTT
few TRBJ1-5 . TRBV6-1 CASSHLRDNQPQHF TGTGCCAGCAGCCACCTCAGGGACAATCAGCCCCAGCATTTT
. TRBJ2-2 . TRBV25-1 CASSDTGSNTGELFF TGTGCCAGCAGTGACACAGGGTCGAACACCGGGGAGCTGTTTTTT
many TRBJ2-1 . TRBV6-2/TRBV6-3 CASSPMGSGLTYNEQFF TGTGCCAGCAGTCCCATGGGGAGCGGCCTCACCTACAATGAGCAGTTCTTC
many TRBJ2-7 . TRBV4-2 CASSQDRTEQYF TGTGCCAGCAGCCAAGATCGTACCGAGCAGTACTTC
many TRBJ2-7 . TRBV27 CASSPKRQAVSYEQYF TGTGCCAGCAGTCCCAAAAGACAGGCCGTCTCCTACGAGCAGTACTTC
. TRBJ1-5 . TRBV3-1 CASSQDGAPNQPQHF TGTGCCAGCAGCCAAGACGGTGCCCCCAATCAGCCCCAGCATTTT